This record concerns one T cell receptor beta chain sequence. The antigen is unknown. These data originate in a study of cytomegalovirus exposure and HLA in healthy donors. As for the study in general: Genotyping showed 81% of 398 donors falling in the Caucasian-associated ancestry cluster.

Study-wide points: Presence/absence comparisons presumed near-even sequencing depth among donors. Data from an earlier analysis indicated that most TCR beta V segments were productive either about 90% or about 30% of the time.

Unrecorded immune exposures were likely, despite nominal health at sampling. The PCR employed 60 Vbeta primers together with 13 Jbeta primers. Only in-frame clones appear in the TCRdb table, and some are missing; sequencing was by immunoSEQ multiplex PCR. This sample carries about 200,000 clones, around 80% of them seen once, and the ten largest clones take approximately 4.7%. The sequence came from a woman in her 30s in good health and CMV-seropositive. Sequencing was done on a sample of PBMCs.

Here the CDR3 reads CASSLDRVADTQYF. In DNA, the CDR3 is TGTGCCAGCAGTTTAGACAGGGTAGCAGATACGCAGTATTTT. This sequence joins TRBV5-6 and TRBJ2-3, with 7 bases aligning to TRBD1. The trim removed 5 bases at V and 4 bases at J, leaving 7 bases unmatched. Germline CDR1 and CDR2: SGHDT and YYEEEE. The CDR3 runs 14 residues. Variable domain in full (rest from reference TRBV5-6 and TRBJ2-3): DAGVTQSPTHLIKTRGQQVTLRCSPKSGHDTVSWYQQALGQGPQFIFQYYEEEERQRGNFPDRFSGHQFPNYSSELNVNALLLGDSALYLCASSLDRVADTQYFGPGTRLTVL.